Here is one T cell receptor beta chain with its context. Template material for amplifying TCR beta CDR3 regions consisted of RNA transcripts. The HTBI primer set served for first-round RT-PCR of the TCR CDR3. MiXCR was run by TCRdb on the multiplex PCR reads, yielding one entry per CDR3 protein. The data hold just under 750,000 distinct CDR3 sequences, with just over 35% observed a single time. This sample was included in a study of T cells in Graves' hyperthyroidism and ophthalmopathy. In germline, CDR1 is LGHNA, CDR2 YSLEER. This CDR3 region has 15 residues. The ends were cut back, 4 bases at V and 5 bases at J, with 15 bases in the middle.

The sequencing sample was made of blood. This TCR came from a woman between 35 and 50 years old with Graves' hyperthyroidism. The V gene is TRBV4-3, the J gene TRBJ1-5; unclear D gene. CDR3: CASSPVSGSHQPQHF. The DNA for the CDR3 is TGCGCCAGCAGCCCTGTCTCGGGGAGCCATCAGCCCCAGCATTTT.